Listed below are T cell receptor beta chains from one sample, sequenced in a study of shared clonotypes between healthy human individuals. Sequencing was performed with immunoSEQ multiplex PCR; in TCRdb, only in-frame clones are kept and a portion is missing. The table has around 2.1 million clones, 93% seen once; the top ten hold over 1.5%. The source material was naive CD8+ T cells from PBMCs. These receptors originate from a young man in good health. Some clones in this sample may be carry-over from other donors' samples. The CDR3 runs from the conserved cysteine through the conserved F or W. A D gene is named only where the DNA matches it firmly. Where a row states a size, it is once, few, many or the class of an expanded clone; other rows omit it.

>TRBD1|NA|TRBJ2-4|TRBV14
CASSQDSTGGNIQYF
TGTGCCAGCAGCCAAGATTCGACAGGGGGAAACATTCAGTACTTC
>NA|few|TRBJ1-5|TRBV30
CAWRSVPGGNQPQHF
TGTGCCTGGAGGAGCGTCCCGGGAGGCAATCAGCCCCAGCATTTT
>TRBD2|NA|TRBJ2-1|TRBV7-9
CASSFYGTSGRIDEQFF
TGTGCCAGCAGCTTTTACGGGACTAGCGGGAGAATCGATGAGCAGTTCTTC
>NA|once|TRBJ2-1|TRBV6-5
CASSYGSEQFF
TGTGCCAGCAGTTACGGGTCAGAGCAGTTCTTC
>TRBD1|NA|TRBJ1-2|TRBV11-2
CASSPGQGIEGYTF
TGTGCCAGCAGCCCGGGACAGGGGATCGAGGGCTACACCTTC
>NA|NA|TRBJ1-2|TRBV11-2
CATPVRGANGYTF
TGTGCCACCCCCGTTAGGGGGGCGAATGGCTACACCTTC
>NA|NA|TRBJ1-4|TRBV6-5
CASSYRTTDELFF
TGTGCCAGCAGTTACCGGACAACGGACGAACTGTTTTTT
>NA|NA|TRBJ1-2|TRBV27
CASSLPTSPPLLAF
TGTGCCAGCAGTTTACCTACCTCCCCACCCTTGCTCGCCTTC
>NA|NA|TRBJ2-5|TRBV7-8
CASSSLSDRQETQYF
TGTGCCAGCAGCTCCCTTTCTGACAGGCAAGAGACCCAGTACTTC
>NA|NA|TRBJ2-3|TRBV30
CAWSRYNREGGPFSTDTQYF
TGTGCCTGGAGCCGATATAACAGGGAGGGGGGGCCATTTTCCACAGATACGCAGTATTTT
>TRBD1|NA|TRBJ2-1|TRBV27
CASSRTGLNPRYNEQFF
TGTGCCAGCAGTAGGACAGGGCTGAACCCGAGATACAATGAGCAGTTCTTC
>NA|few|TRBJ2-7|TRBV7-8
CASSLVGGSDYEQYF
TGTGCCAGCAGCTTAGTTGGGGGGAGCGACTACGAGCAGTACTTC
>NA|once|TRBJ2-4|TRBV28
CASSWGDGKNIQYF
TGTGCCAGCAGTTGGGGTGATGGCAAAAACATTCAGTACTTC
>NA|once|TRBJ2-7|TRBV27
CASRLTGHPSSNEQYF
TGTGCCAGCAGGTTAACGGGACACCCCAGTTCCAACGAGCAGTACTTC
>NA|NA|TRBJ1-1|TRBV5-1
CASSSVRATNTEAFF
TGCGCCAGCAGCTCCGTCCGGGCGACGAACACTGAAGCTTTCTTT
>NA|NA|TRBJ2-2|TRBV28
CALLSAGELFF
TGTGCCCTACTTTCGGCCGGGGAGCTGTTTTTT